A selection of T cell receptor beta chains follows, all from one sample in a study of blood T cells in healthy people across ages. One entry per CDR3 protein, called by TCRdb with MiXCR from the 5' RACE reads. The sample carries hundreds of thousands of distinct CDR3 sequences, 40% to 45% recorded once. The sample taken for sequencing was blood. The receptors were gathered from a woman aged 55-70 years in good health. The CDR3 runs from the conserved cysteine through the conserved F or W. The D gene is left open where the match is weak. The size of a clone is reported for some rows only, either as once, few or many, or as a class for expanded clones.

cdr3_length: 16
v_call: TRBV28
j_call: TRBJ2-3
d_call: TRBD2
clone_size: -
cdr3_aa: CASTQGGGRAQDTQYF
cdr3_nt: TGTGCCAGCACCCAGGGGGGCGGGAGGGCCCAAGATACGCAGTATTTT

cdr3_length: 15
v_call: TRBV19
j_call: TRBJ2-1
d_call: TRBD2
clone_size: -
cdr3_aa: CASIPSGNSYNEQFF
cdr3_nt: TGTGCCAGTATCCCAAGCGGGAACTCGTACAATGAGCAGTTCTTC

cdr3_length: 13
v_call: TRBV7-2
j_call: TRBJ2-5
d_call: TRBD1
clone_size: -
cdr3_aa: CASSWTGKETQYF
cdr3_nt: TGTGCCAGCAGCTGGACAGGGAAAGAGACCCAGTACTTC

cdr3_length: 14
v_call: TRBV7-3
j_call: TRBJ2-3
d_call: -
clone_size: few
cdr3_aa: CASSLDSSAPTQYF
cdr3_nt: TGTGCCAGCAGTTTGGACAGTTCCGCCCCTACGCAGTATTTT

cdr3_length: 12
v_call: TRBV3-1
j_call: TRBJ2-5
d_call: -
clone_size: -
cdr3_aa: CASGVGGREQYF
cdr3_nt: TGTGCCAGCGGCGTTGGGGGTCGGGAGCAGTACTTC

cdr3_length: 15
v_call: TRBV18
j_call: TRBJ2-7
d_call: TRBD1
clone_size: -
cdr3_aa: CASSPQGAFTYEQYF
cdr3_nt: TGTGCCAGCTCACCACAGGGGGCATTCACCTACGAGCAGTACTTC

cdr3_length: 13
v_call: TRBV20-1
j_call: TRBJ1-4
d_call: -
clone_size: once
cdr3_aa: CSAPGPGSEKLFF
cdr3_nt: TGCAGTGCTCCCGGTCCCGGTAGTGAAAAACTGTTTTTT

cdr3_length: 16
v_call: TRBV6-7
j_call: TRBJ1-2
d_call: -
clone_size: -
cdr3_aa: CASSRNILSQGYGYTF
cdr3_nt: TGTGCCAGCAGTCGCAACATACTGTCTCAGGGCTATGGCTACACCTTC

cdr3_length: 15
v_call: TRBV6-4
j_call: TRBJ2-1
d_call: TRBD2
clone_size: -
cdr3_aa: CASSDSSGGASRQFF
cdr3_nt: TGTGCCAGCAGTGACTCGAGCGGGGGGGCTTCAAGGCAGTTCTTC

cdr3_length: 15
v_call: TRBV20-1
j_call: TRBJ1-2
d_call: -
clone_size: few
cdr3_aa: CSARDGRDLNYGYTF
cdr3_nt: TGCAGTGCTAGAGATGGGCGGGACCTTAACTATGGCTACACCTTC

cdr3_length: 13
v_call: TRBV27
j_call: TRBJ2-1
d_call: -
clone_size: -
cdr3_aa: CAARADLYNEQFF
cdr3_nt: TGTGCCGCTAGGGCGGACCTTTACAATGAGCAGTTCTTC

cdr3_length: 14
v_call: TRBV10-3
j_call: TRBJ2-1
d_call: -
clone_size: many
cdr3_aa: CAIRATGGHNEQFF
cdr3_nt: TGTGCCATCAGGGCGACTGGAGGCCACAATGAGCAGTTCTTC

cdr3_length: 15
v_call: TRBV28
j_call: TRBJ2-7
d_call: TRBD2
clone_size: few
cdr3_aa: CACRLAGESPYEQYF
cdr3_nt: TGTGCCTGCCGACTAGCGGGAGAGTCCCCCTACGAGCAGTACTTC

cdr3_length: 16
v_call: TRBV19
j_call: TRBJ2-2
d_call: TRBD2
clone_size: few
cdr3_aa: CASSGGLAGITGELFF
cdr3_nt: TGTGCCAGTAGTGGAGGACTAGCGGGGATCACCGGGGAGCTGTTTTTT

cdr3_length: 17
v_call: TRBV15
j_call: TRBJ2-5
d_call: TRBD2
clone_size: once
cdr3_aa: CATSSGGLAGGINEQYF
cdr3_nt: TGTGCCACCAGTAGTGGAGGACTAGCGGGGGGAATCAATGAGCAGTACTTC

cdr3_length: 15
v_call: TRBV6-1
j_call: TRBJ2-1
d_call: TRBD2
clone_size: -
cdr3_aa: CASSERGLAGLGQFF
cdr3_nt: TGTGCCAGCAGTGAAAGGGGACTAGCGGGTTTGGGGCAGTTCTTC

cdr3_length: 15
v_call: TRBV4-2
j_call: TRBJ1-2
d_call: -
clone_size: many
cdr3_aa: CASSQVGGLNSGYTF
cdr3_nt: TGTGCCAGCAGCCAAGTGGGAGGGCTCAATAGTGGCTACACCTTC

cdr3_length: 15
v_call: TRBV12-3/TRBV12-4
j_call: TRBJ2-3
d_call: TRBD1
clone_size: -
cdr3_aa: CASSSGGKGSRTQYF
cdr3_nt: TGTGCCAGCAGCTCAGGGGGCAAGGGTTCCCGGACGCAGTATTTT

cdr3_length: 13
v_call: TRBV27
j_call: TRBJ2-7
d_call: TRBD2
clone_size: few
cdr3_aa: CASRWASGNEQYF
cdr3_nt: TGTGCCAGCAGGTGGGCTAGCGGCAACGAGCAGTACTTC

cdr3_length: 13
v_call: TRBV20-1
j_call: TRBJ2-7
d_call: TRBD2
clone_size: few
cdr3_aa: CSAILAGVYEQYF
cdr3_nt: TGCAGTGCGATCCTAGCGGGAGTCTACGAGCAGTACTTC

cdr3_length: 17
v_call: TRBV2
j_call: TRBJ2-2
d_call: -
clone_size: -
cdr3_aa: CASSPFAGTLPTGELFF
cdr3_nt: TGTGCCAGCAGTCCGTTCGCCGGGACACTTCCCACCGGGGAGCTGTTTTTT

cdr3_length: 13
v_call: TRBV29-1
j_call: TRBJ2-1
d_call: TRBD2
clone_size: once
cdr3_aa: CSVRGGASNEQFF
cdr3_nt: TGCAGCGTTCGGGGGGGAGCTAGCAATGAGCAGTTCTTC

cdr3_length: 14
v_call: TRBV10-3
j_call: TRBJ2-7
d_call: -
clone_size: few
cdr3_aa: CAIVLDFIAYEQYF
cdr3_nt: TGTGCCATCGTCCTAGATTTCATCGCCTACGAGCAGTACTTC

cdr3_length: 16
v_call: TRBV12-3/TRBV12-4
j_call: TRBJ2-5
d_call: TRBD1
clone_size: many
cdr3_aa: CASSSTSGTGDETQYF
cdr3_nt: TGTGCCAGCAGCTCCACCTCCGGGACAGGGGATGAGACCCAGTACTTC

cdr3_length: 12
v_call: TRBV6-1
j_call: TRBJ1-4
d_call: -
clone_size: -
cdr3_aa: CASSDLREKLFF
cdr3_nt: TGTGCCAGCAGCGATCTTCGTGAAAAACTGTTTTTT

cdr3_length: 13
v_call: TRBV20-1
j_call: TRBJ2-5
d_call: TRBD1
clone_size: -
cdr3_aa: CSARIAGGNEQYF
cdr3_nt: TGCAGTGCTAGAATAGCAGGGGGCAATGAGCAGTACTTC

cdr3_length: 13
v_call: TRBV20-1
j_call: TRBJ2-5
d_call: -
clone_size: -
cdr3_aa: CSARAEVGETQYF
cdr3_nt: TGCAGTGCTAGAGCCGAGGTGGGGGAGACCCAGTACTTC

cdr3_length: 13
v_call: TRBV27
j_call: TRBJ2-5
d_call: TRBD1
clone_size: -
cdr3_aa: CASKTGAQETQYF
cdr3_nt: TGTGCCAGCAAAACAGGGGCCCAAGAGACCCAGTACTTC

cdr3_length: 12
v_call: TRBV6-5
j_call: TRBJ1-2
d_call: -
clone_size: -
cdr3_aa: CASPRRACGYTF
cdr3_nt: TGTGCCAGCCCAAGGAGGGCATGTGGCTACACCTTC

cdr3_length: 14
v_call: TRBV20-1
j_call: TRBJ2-3
d_call: TRBD2
clone_size: -
cdr3_aa: CSAYSGVSTDTQYF
cdr3_nt: TGCAGTGCTTATAGCGGGGTGAGCACAGATACGCAGTATTTT

cdr3_length: 15
v_call: TRBV4-1
j_call: TRBJ2-5
d_call: -
clone_size: -
cdr3_aa: CASSQEARGQETQYF
cdr3_nt: TGCGCCAGCAGCCAGGAGGCCAGGGGACAAGAGACCCAGTACTTC

cdr3_length: 14
v_call: TRBV12-3/TRBV12-4
j_call: TRBJ2-5
d_call: TRBD1
clone_size: many
cdr3_aa: CASRSNSGTVAQYF
cdr3_nt: TGTGCCAGCAGAAGTAACTCCGGGACAGTGGCGCAGTACTTC

cdr3_length: 14
v_call: TRBV12-3/TRBV12-4
j_call: TRBJ2-5
d_call: TRBD2
clone_size: -
cdr3_aa: CASSWTSGLNEQYF
cdr3_nt: TGTGCCAGCAGTTGGACTAGCGGCCTTAATGAGCAGTACTTC

cdr3_length: 14
v_call: TRBV6-5
j_call: TRBJ1-2
d_call: -
clone_size: few
cdr3_aa: CASSYTQDNYGYTF
cdr3_nt: TGTGCCAGCAGTTACACACAGGATAACTATGGCTACACCTTC

cdr3_length: 14
v_call: TRBV20-1
j_call: TRBJ2-5
d_call: -
clone_size: -
cdr3_aa: CSARDLLGDETQYF
cdr3_nt: TGCAGTGCTAGAGATCTACTAGGAGACGAGACCCAGTACTTC

cdr3_length: 14
v_call: TRBV12-3/TRBV12-4
j_call: TRBJ2-7
d_call: TRBD2
clone_size: -
cdr3_aa: CASRTSGGFYKQYF
cdr3_nt: TGTGCCAGCAGGACTAGCGGGGGGTTTTACAAGCAGTACTTC

cdr3_length: 13
v_call: TRBV2
j_call: TRBJ2-2
d_call: -
clone_size: -
cdr3_aa: CASKGGSTGELFF
cdr3_nt: TGTGCCAGTAAGGGGGGCAGCACCGGGGAGCTGTTTTTT

cdr3_length: 13
v_call: TRBV6-5
j_call: TRBJ1-5
d_call: -
clone_size: -
cdr3_aa: CASSVTGDQPQHF
cdr3_nt: TGTGCCAGCAGTGTGACAGGCGATCAGCCCCAGCATTTT

cdr3_length: 13
v_call: TRBV29-1
j_call: TRBJ2-5
d_call: TRBD2
clone_size: few
cdr3_aa: CSVLRAGVKTQYF
cdr3_nt: TGCAGCGTTCTGCGAGCGGGAGTGAAGACCCAGTACTTC

cdr3_length: 15
v_call: TRBV27
j_call: TRBJ2-7
d_call: -
clone_size: few
cdr3_aa: CASSSGPRSSYEQYF
cdr3_nt: TGTGCCAGCAGTTCCGGCCCGCGGAGCTCCTACGAGCAGTACTTC

cdr3_length: 16
v_call: TRBV25-1
j_call: TRBJ2-1
d_call: TRBD1
clone_size: few
cdr3_aa: CASSVTDRGPYNEQFF
cdr3_nt: TGTGCCAGCAGTGTCACCGACAGGGGTCCCTACAATGAGCAGTTCTTC

cdr3_length: 16
v_call: TRBV12-3/TRBV12-4
j_call: TRBJ2-3
d_call: TRBD2
clone_size: -
cdr3_aa: CASSPEGLAVPDTQYF
cdr3_nt: TGTGCCAGCAGTCCAGAGGGACTAGCGGTCCCAGATACGCAGTATTTT

cdr3_length: 16
v_call: TRBV7-8
j_call: TRBJ1-3
d_call: -
clone_size: few
cdr3_aa: CASSTTGMSSGNTIYF
cdr3_nt: TGTGCCAGCAGCACGACCGGGATGAGCTCTGGAAACACCATATATTTT

cdr3_length: 15
v_call: TRBV10-3
j_call: TRBJ1-2
d_call: -
clone_size: -
cdr3_aa: CAISESGSLNYGYTF
cdr3_nt: TGTGCCATCAGTGAGTCCGGCAGTCTTAACTATGGCTACACCTTC

cdr3_length: 14
v_call: TRBV6-2/TRBV6-3
j_call: TRBJ1-2
d_call: TRBD1
clone_size: few
cdr3_aa: CASSYEGANYGYTF
cdr3_nt: TGTGCCAGCAGTTACGAGGGGGCGAACTATGGCTACACCTTC

cdr3_length: 18
v_call: TRBV7-2
j_call: TRBJ2-5
d_call: -
clone_size: -
cdr3_aa: CASSKLAHGNPFQETQYF
cdr3_nt: TGTGCCAGCAGCAAATTAGCTCACGGGAACCCTTTCCAAGAGACCCAGTACTTC

cdr3_length: 11
v_call: TRBV14
j_call: TRBJ1-3
d_call: -
clone_size: once
cdr3_aa: CASSQENTIYF
cdr3_nt: TGTGCCAGCAGCCAAGAGAACACCATATATTTT

cdr3_length: 12
v_call: TRBV11-1
j_call: TRBJ1-1
d_call: -
clone_size: -
cdr3_aa: CASSRGHTEAFF
cdr3_nt: TGTGCCAGCAGCCGTGGGCACACTGAAGCTTTCTTT

cdr3_length: 15
v_call: TRBV20-1
j_call: TRBJ2-3
d_call: -
clone_size: few
cdr3_aa: CSASGSGSQSDTQYF
cdr3_nt: TGCAGTGCTTCGGGCAGCGGGTCTCAGTCAGATACGCAGTATTTT